A selection of T cell receptor beta chains follows, all from one sample in a study of T cell clones after liver transplantation. Repertoires were generated with immunoSEQ multiplex PCR, while TCRdb's copy carries only in-frame clones and drops some. Of some 75,000 clones in the sample, over 70% are singletons; the top ten hold 0.45% to 0.65%. The specimen comprised CD4+ T cells from blood, sampled before liver transplant. The source is a human donor who received a liver transplant. The CDR3 runs from the conserved cysteine through the conserved F or W.

>TRBV11-3|16|TRBJ2-3
CASSTRLAGATDTQYF
>TRBV28|12|TRBJ1-1
CASRLQVTEAFF
>TRBV6-5|13|TRBJ1-1
CASSYRQGTEAFF
>TRBV6-5|13|TRBJ1-2
CASSLAGERGYTF
>TRBV13|14|TRBJ2-2
CASSSRRNTGELFF
>TRBV29-1|13|TRBJ1-4
CSAAGSRNEKLFF
>TRBV7-9|16|TRBJ2-1
CASSLKAGGSYNEQFF
>TRBV28|15|TRBJ1-5
CASSLSGGSNQPQHF
>TRBV7-8|14|TRBJ1-2
CASSSPIAGGGYTF
>TRBV7-2|17|TRBJ2-7
CASSHTGTSGSFNEQYF
>TRBV18|17|TRBJ1-1
CASSPSIKQGSGTEAFF
>TRBV27|14|TRBJ2-5
CASSRGTTRETQYF
>TRBV18|14|TRBJ1-1
CASLYDSLNTEAFF
>TRBV28|16|TRBJ2-3
CASSLQGATTTDTQYF